One and the same sample provided the 6 T cell receptor beta chains below, sequenced in a study of control samples from healthy donors and cancer patients. TCRdb's copy holds only in-frame clones and misses some; the assay was immunoSEQ multiplex PCR. The sample holds around 140,000 clones; about nine tenths are singletons and the top ten take less than 7%. The sample consisted of blood. These receptors were taken from a man between 18 and 29 years old in good health.

The chain carries TRBV7-2 and TRBJ1-5, with D unclear. CDR1 SGHTA and CDR2 FQGNSA come from the germline V gene. Trimming shortened V by 1 base and J by 3 bases, and 10 bases separated the two germline ends. The CDR3 sequence is 15 residues long. CDR3 amino acids: CASSLGTGNNQPQHF. In DNA, the CDR3 is TGTGCCAGCAGCTTAGGGACTGGAAACAATCAGCCCCAGCATTTT.

The chain combines TRBV11-3 with TRBJ1-1, with 7 bases aligning to TRBD1. The CDR3 runs 14 residues. CDR1 is SGHNT, CDR2 YENEEA, per germline. Losses at the gene ends were 2 bases for V and 5 bases for J; bases not matched to a gene: 5. CDR3 residues: CASSLQGGRTEAFF. The CDR3 coding sequence is TGTGCCAGCAGCTTACAGGGGGGAAGGACTGAAGCTTTCTTT.

This chain uses TRBV5-5 with TRBJ2-5; 9 nucleotides align to TRBD1. Germline V gene sequence: CDR1 SGHKS, CDR2 YYEKEE (reference sequence). V shed 3 bases, J shed 0 bases, and the junction held 12 bases outside the gene matches. The CDR3 is 18 amino acids. The DNA for the CDR3 is TGTGCCAGCAGCTCCCGGACAGGGGTGTTAAATAACCAAGAGACCCAGTACTTC. Its protein is CASSSRTGVLNNQETQYF.

V usage is TRBV5-1 and J usage is TRBJ2-1; 15 bases match TRBD2. This CDR3 contains 16 residues. Losses at the gene ends were 4 bases for V and 16 bases for J; bases not matched to a gene: 15. CDR1 is SGHRS, CDR2 YFSETQ, per germline. CDR3 coding DNA: TGCGCCAGCAGCCTGGGACTAGCGGGGGGCCAAGGAGGGTATTTCTTC. It is translated as CASSLGLAGGQGGYFF.

The V call is TRBV9, the J call TRBJ2-3; possible D gene TRBD2, 6 bases. The CDR3 loop spans 14 amino acids. CDR1 SGDLS and CDR2 YYNGEE come from the germline V gene. V gave up 0 bases and J gave up 5 bases, with 10 bases separating them. CDR3 region: CASSVGLALDTQYF. DNA for the CDR3: TGTGCCAGCAGCGTAGGGCTAGCGTTAGATACGCAGTATTTT.

The rearrangement links TRBV7-3 to TRBJ1-6; D is perhaps TRBD1 (5 bases). CDR1 and CDR2 from the germline V gene are SGHTA and FQGTGA. The CDR3 loop spans 14 amino acids. The V gene lost 5 bases and the J gene lost 9 bases, with 14 bases spanning the gap. The CDR3 region has the DNA TGTGCCAGCAGCCCGGGGGTGGGCGTTTCACCCCTCCACTTT. Translated, it gives CASSPGVGVSPLHF.